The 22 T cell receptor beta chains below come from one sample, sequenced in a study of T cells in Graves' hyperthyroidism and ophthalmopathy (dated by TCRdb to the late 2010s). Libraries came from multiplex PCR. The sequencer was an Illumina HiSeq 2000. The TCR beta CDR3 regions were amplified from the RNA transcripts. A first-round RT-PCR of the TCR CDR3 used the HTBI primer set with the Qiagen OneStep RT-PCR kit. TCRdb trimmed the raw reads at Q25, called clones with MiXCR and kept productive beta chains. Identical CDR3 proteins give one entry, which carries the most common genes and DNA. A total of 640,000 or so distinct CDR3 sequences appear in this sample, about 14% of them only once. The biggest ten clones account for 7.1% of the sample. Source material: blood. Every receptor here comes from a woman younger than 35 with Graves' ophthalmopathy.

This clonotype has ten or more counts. The CDR3 bases are TGCAGCGTTGAAGATGAGGCTGTCTACGAGCAGTACTTC. Its translation is CSVEDEAVYEQYF. The V call is TRBV29-1, the J call TRBJ2-7; D remains ambiguous. The length of the CDR3 is 13 residues. The germline V and J ends were trimmed by 0 bases and 3 bases, with 9 bases remaining between them. Looked up from germline, CDR1 is SQVTM and CDR2 is ANQGSEA.

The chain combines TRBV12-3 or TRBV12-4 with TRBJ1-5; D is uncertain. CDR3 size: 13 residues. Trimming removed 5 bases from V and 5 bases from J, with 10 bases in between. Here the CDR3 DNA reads TGTGCCAGCAGTCCAGCCGACTATCAGCCCCAGCATTTT. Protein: CASSPADYQPQHF.

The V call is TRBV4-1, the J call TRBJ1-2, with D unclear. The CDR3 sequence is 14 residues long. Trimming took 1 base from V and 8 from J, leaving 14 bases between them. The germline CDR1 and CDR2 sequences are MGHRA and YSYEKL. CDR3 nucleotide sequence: TGCGCCAGCAGCCAAGCCTATACACGGATGGGCTACACCTTC. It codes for CASSQAYTRMGYTF.

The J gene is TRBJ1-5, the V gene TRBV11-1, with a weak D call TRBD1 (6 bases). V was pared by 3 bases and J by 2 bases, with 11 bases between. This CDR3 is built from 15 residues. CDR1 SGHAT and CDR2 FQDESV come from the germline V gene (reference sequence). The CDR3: CASSLWSGGNQPQHF. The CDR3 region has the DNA TGTGCCAGCAGCTTGTGGTCAGGGGGCAATCAGCCCCAGCATTTT.

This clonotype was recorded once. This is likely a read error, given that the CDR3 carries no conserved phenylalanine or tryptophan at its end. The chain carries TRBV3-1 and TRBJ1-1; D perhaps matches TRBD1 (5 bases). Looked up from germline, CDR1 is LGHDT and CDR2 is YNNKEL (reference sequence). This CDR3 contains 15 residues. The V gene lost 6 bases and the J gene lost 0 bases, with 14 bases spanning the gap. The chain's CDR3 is CASSQTTVMNTEAFL. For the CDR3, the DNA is TGTGCCAGCAGTCAGACGACAGTCATGAACACTGAAGCTTTCTTA.

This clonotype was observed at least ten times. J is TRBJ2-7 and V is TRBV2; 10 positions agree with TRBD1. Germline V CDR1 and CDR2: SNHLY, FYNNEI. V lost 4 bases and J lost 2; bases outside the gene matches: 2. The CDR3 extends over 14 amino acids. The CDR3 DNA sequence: TGTGCCAGCAGTGGGGACAGGGGCCCCTACGAGCAGTACTTC. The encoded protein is CASSGDRGPYEQYF.

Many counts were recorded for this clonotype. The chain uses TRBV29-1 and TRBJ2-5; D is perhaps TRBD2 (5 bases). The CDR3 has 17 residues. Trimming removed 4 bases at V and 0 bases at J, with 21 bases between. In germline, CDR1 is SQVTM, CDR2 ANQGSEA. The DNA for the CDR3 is TGCAGCGTTGTGGGAGTTGTACCATCCCGGGACCAAGAGACCCAGTACTTC. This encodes CSVVGVVPSRDQETQYF.

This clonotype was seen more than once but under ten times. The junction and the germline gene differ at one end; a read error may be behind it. The CDR3 is CASSSTGLAGPQEAQYF. CDR3 nucleotides: TGTGCCAGCAGTTCGACGGGACTAGCGGGACCTCAAGAGGCCCAGTACTTC. The V and J genes are TRBV12-3 or TRBV12-4 and TRBJ2-5; 13 bases map to TRBD2. The CDR3 spans 17 residues.

CDR3: CASSAGLAGGPADTQYF. The DNA for the CDR3 is TGTGCCAGCAGTGCAGGACTAGCGGGAGGGCCTGCAGATACGCAGTATTTT. The V call is TRBV6-2 or TRBV6-3, the J call TRBJ2-3; TRBD2 matches 15 bases. The CDR3 has 17 amino acids. V was pared by 5 bases and J by 4 bases, with 7 bases of the junction left unmatched. Germline CDR1 is MNHEY and CDR2 is SVGEGT.

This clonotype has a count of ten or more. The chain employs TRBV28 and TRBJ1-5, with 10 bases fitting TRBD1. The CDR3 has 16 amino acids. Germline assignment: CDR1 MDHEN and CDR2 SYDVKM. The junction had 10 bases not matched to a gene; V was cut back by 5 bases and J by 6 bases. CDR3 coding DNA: TGTGCCAGCAGTCCAGGAGACAGGGGGCGAGGTCAGCCCCAGCATTTT. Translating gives CASSPGDRGRGQPQHF. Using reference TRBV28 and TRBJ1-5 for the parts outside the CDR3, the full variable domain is DVKVTQSSRYLVKRTGEKVFLECVQDMDHENMFWYRQDPGLGLRLIYFSYDVKMKEKGDIPEGYSVSREKKERFSLILESASTNQTSMYLCASSPGDRGRGQPQHFGDGTRLSIL.

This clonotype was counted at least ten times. This chain's CDR3 is CASRRTGLGREQFF. Written as DNA, the CDR3 is TGTGCCAGCAGGAGGACAGGGCTGGGACGGGAGCAGTTCTTC. The chain carries TRBV28 and TRBJ2-1; 8 nucleotides align to TRBD1. The V gene end was trimmed by 6 bases and the J gene end by 10 bases; junction bases not matched to a gene: 11. Germline V gene data show CDR1 as MDHEN and CDR2 as SYDVKM. This CDR3 contains 14 residues.

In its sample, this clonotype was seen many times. The CDR3 coding sequence is TGTGCCAGCAGTGAATCCGGAGGAACTGAAGCTTTCTTT. It codes for CASSESGGTEAFF. The chain recombines TRBV6-1 with TRBJ1-1; D unclear. With 2 bases removed from V and 5 bases from J, the gap between germline ends came to 9 bases. CDR1 is MNHNS, CDR2 SASEGT, per germline. The CDR3 runs to 13 residues.

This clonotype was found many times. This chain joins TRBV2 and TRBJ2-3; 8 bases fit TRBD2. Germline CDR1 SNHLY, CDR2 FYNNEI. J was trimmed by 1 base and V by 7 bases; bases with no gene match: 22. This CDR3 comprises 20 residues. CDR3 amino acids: CASTGEGNIGGRTRTDTQYF. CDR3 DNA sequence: TGTGCCAGCACAGGGGAGGGGAACATCGGCGGGAGGACCCGCACAGATACGCAGTATTTT.

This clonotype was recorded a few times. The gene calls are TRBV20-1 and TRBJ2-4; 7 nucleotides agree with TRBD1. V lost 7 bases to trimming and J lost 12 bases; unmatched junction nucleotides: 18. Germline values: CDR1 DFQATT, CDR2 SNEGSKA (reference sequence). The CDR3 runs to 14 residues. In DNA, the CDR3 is TGCAGTGTTCAGGGGAAAAAAAGGGGGCCCGCTCAGTACTTC. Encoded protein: CSVQGKKRGPAQYF.

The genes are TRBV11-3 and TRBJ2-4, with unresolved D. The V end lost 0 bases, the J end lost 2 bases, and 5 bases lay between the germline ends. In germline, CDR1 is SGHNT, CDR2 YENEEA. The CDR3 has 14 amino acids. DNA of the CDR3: TGTGCCAGCAGCTTAGAAACCACCAAAAACATTCAGTACTTC. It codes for CASSLETTKNIQYF.

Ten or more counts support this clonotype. CDR3 nucleotides: TGCAGTGCCCCGAGCGGGAGGGCCTCCACCGAGCAGTACTTC. Translating gives CSAPSGRASTEQYF. J is TRBJ2-7 and V is TRBV20-1; 10 bases are shared with TRBD2. Germline V gives CDR1 DFQATT, CDR2 SNEGSKA (reference sequence). The V segment lost 6 bases and the J segment 6 bases; nucleotides outside the gene matches: 11. The CDR3 extends over 14 amino acids.

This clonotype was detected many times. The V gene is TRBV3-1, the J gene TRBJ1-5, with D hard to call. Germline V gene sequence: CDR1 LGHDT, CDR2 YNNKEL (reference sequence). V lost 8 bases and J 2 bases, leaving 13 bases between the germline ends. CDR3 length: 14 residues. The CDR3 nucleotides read TGTGCCAGCGCTTCTCACCCGGGCAATCAGCCCCAGCATTTT. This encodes CASASHPGNQPQHF.

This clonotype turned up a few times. The CDR3 region is CASSYLPTGGRWETQYF. DNA for the CDR3: TGTGCCAGCAGTTACCTCCCGACAGGGGGCAGATGGGAGACCCAGTACTTC. This sequence joins TRBV6-5 and TRBJ2-5; 10 bases align to TRBD1. With 2 bases clipped from V and 5 bases from J, the junction kept 11 bases outside the gene matches. Germline V CDR1 and CDR2: MNHEY, SVGAGI. The CDR3 runs 17 residues.

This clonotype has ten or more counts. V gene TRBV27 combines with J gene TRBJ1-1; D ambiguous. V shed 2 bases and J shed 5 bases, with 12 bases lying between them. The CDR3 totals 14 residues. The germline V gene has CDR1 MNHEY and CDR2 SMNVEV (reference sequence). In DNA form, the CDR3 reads TGTGCCAGCAGTTTAGGCGGATTTAGTACTGAAGCTTTCTTT. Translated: CASSLGGFSTEAFF.

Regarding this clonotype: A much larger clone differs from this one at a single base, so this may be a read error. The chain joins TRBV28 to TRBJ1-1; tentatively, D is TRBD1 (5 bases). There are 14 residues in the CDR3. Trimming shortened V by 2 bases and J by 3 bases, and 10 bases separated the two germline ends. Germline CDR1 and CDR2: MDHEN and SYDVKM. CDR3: CASSLPPGDTEAFF. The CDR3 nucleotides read TGTGCCAGCAGTTTACCCCCGGGGGACACTGAAGCTTTCTTT.

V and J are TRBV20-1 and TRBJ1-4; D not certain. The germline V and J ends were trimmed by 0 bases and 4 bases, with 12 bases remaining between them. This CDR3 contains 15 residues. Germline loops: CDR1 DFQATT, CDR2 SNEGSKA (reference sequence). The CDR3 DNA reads TGCAGTGCTAGAGACTTCGCGAAGGGTAATGAAAAACTGTTTTTT. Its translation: CSARDFAKGNEKLFF.

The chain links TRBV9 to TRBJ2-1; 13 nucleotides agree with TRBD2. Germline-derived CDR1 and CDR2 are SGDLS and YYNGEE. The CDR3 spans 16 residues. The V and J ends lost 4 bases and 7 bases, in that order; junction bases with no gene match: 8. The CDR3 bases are TGTGCCAGCAGCCCCCGGACTAGCGGGAGTTGGAATGAGCAGTTCTTC. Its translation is CASSPRTSGSWNEQFF.